The 27 T cell receptor beta chains below all came from one sample that was sequenced in a study of regulatory T cells in long-lasting Graves disease. Both iRepertoire HTBI primers and Arm-PCR of CDR3 regions were used to build the TCR beta libraries. MiXCR, run by TCRdb on the multiplex PCR reads, gives a single entry per CDR3 protein. The sample has over 500,000 distinct CDR3 sequences; less than 20% are singletons. As for time point: newly diagnosed GD, antithyroid drugs for less than 3 months. Construction of the TCR library relied on RNA isolated from PBMCs. In addition, the sample was reused for a study of T cells in Graves' hyperthyroidism and ophthalmopathy.

This specimen was peripheral blood mononuclear cells (PBMCs), taken at new diagnosis, from a patient treated with antithyroid drugs. Receptors originate from a woman aged 30 to 39 with Graves disease.

A remark on this clonotype: Possible read error: a much larger clone is one base away. The chain joins TRBV6-2 or TRBV6-3 to TRBJ2-7; possibly TRBD1 or TRBD2 for D (5 bases each). The length of the CDR3 is 13 residues. Germline V gene lookup returns CDR1 MNHEY and CDR2 SVGEGT. The CDR3 here is CAGRQLGRHEQYF. CDR3 DNA: TGTGCCGGCAGACAGCTGGGACGGCACGAGCAGTACTTC.

A few counts support this clonotype. V is TRBV2 and J is TRBJ2-2; no reliable D call. The CDR3 length is 13 residues. V lost 9 bases and J 1 base, leaving 9 bases between the germline ends. Germline CDR1 reads SNHLY; CDR2 reads FYNNEI. The CDR3 DNA is TGTGCCAGTAGGACCTTGAACACCGGGGAGCTGTTTTTT. It codes for CASRTLNTGELFF.

A single count supports this clonotype. This may stem from a read error, because a much larger clone lies one nucleotide away. The CDR3 loop is CASSWETGKHRYQGTQYF. The CDR3 DNA is TGTGCCAGCAGTTGGGAGACAGGGAAACACCGGTACCAAGGGACCCAGTACTTC. The chain combines TRBV12-3 or TRBV12-4 with TRBJ2-5, with 7 bases aligning to TRBD1. The CDR3 is 18 amino acids.

There are many counts of this clonotype. This chain links TRBV7-9 with TRBJ2-5; 7 positions match TRBD1. Germline loops: CDR1 SEHNR, CDR2 FQNEAQ (reference sequence). J lost 5 bases, V lost 1 base, and 7 bases had no gene match. The CDR3 consists of 15 residues. The CDR3 region is CASSLGQGVAETQYF. Here the CDR3 DNA reads TGTGCCAGCAGCTTAGGCCAGGGGGTTGCGGAGACCCAGTACTTC.

This clonotype was found many times. V is TRBV28 and J is TRBJ1-4, with 8 positions matching TRBD1. The CDR3 is made up of 15 amino acids. Per the germline V gene, CDR1 is MDHEN and CDR2 is SYDVKM. J gave up 7 bases and V 2 bases, and 6 bases lay outside the gene matches. Written as DNA, the CDR3 is TGTGCCAGCAGTTTACAGGGGGCGCCTGGTGAAAAACTGTTTTTT. It is translated as CASSLQGAPGEKLFF. Full variable domain (missing parts from reference TRBV28 and TRBJ1-4): DVKVTQSSRYLVKRTGEKVFLECVQDMDHENMFWYRQDPGLGLRLIYFSYDVKMKEKGDIPEGYSVSREKKERFSLILESASTNQTSMYLCASSLQGAPGEKLFFGSGTQLSVL.

Comment on this clonotype: A far larger clone is off by one base, so a read error is likely. J is TRBJ2-1 and V is TRBV12-3 or TRBV12-4; D unclear. The tail of the sequence fits TRBJ2-5 better, so the J call may be wrong. The CDR3 sequence is 14 residues long. The CDR3 loop reads CASSMWTTRETQYF. The CDR3 DNA sequence: TGTGCCAGCAGTATGTGGACGACAAGAGAGACCCAGTACTTC.

Concerning this clonotype: A read error may be the cause here, since a much bigger clone is one base away. J is TRBJ2-7 and V is TRBV6-5; 11 bases match TRBD1. Germline lookup yields CDR1 MNHEY and CDR2 SVGAGI. The CDR3 sequence is 17 residues long. CDR3 protein: CASSYSFGTGGTYGQYF. CDR3 DNA sequence: TGTGCCAGCAGTTACTCTTTCGGGACAGGGGGTACCTACGGGCAGTACTTC.

This clonotype was seen at least ten times. CDR3 in amino acids: CASSHQGRTEAFF. Written as DNA, the CDR3 is TGTGCCAGCAGTCACCAGGGACGGACTGAAGCTTTCTTT. The chain is built from TRBV28 and TRBJ1-1, with D tentatively TRBD1 (5 bases). V was trimmed by 5 bases and J by 5 bases, leaving 12 bases between them. Germline-derived CDR1 and CDR2 are MDHEN and SYDVKM. The CDR3 covers 13 residues.

This clonotype was observed many times. V and J are TRBV5-8 and TRBJ1-2; D call uncertain. The CDR3 runs to 14 residues. V gave up 3 bases and J gave up 3 bases, with 12 bases separating them. Germline CDR1 reads SGHTS; CDR2 reads YDEGEE. CDR3 residues: CASSSPRYDYGYTF. CDR3 bases: TGTGCCAGCAGCTCCCCCCGATACGACTATGGCTACACCTTC.

This clonotype has a count of ten or more. The rearrangement uses TRBV28 and TRBJ1-6; TRBD1 matches at 7 bases. Per the germline V gene, CDR1 is MDHEN and CDR2 is SYDVKM. The CDR3 has 17 amino acids. Germline trimming cut 5 bases from V and 4 bases from J; bases unmatched to any gene: 11. DNA of the CDR3: TGTGCCAGCAGTCCGACCCCCGGACAGGTTTATAATTCACCCCTCCACTTT. Its protein is CASSPTPGQVYNSPLHF.

This clonotype was counted many times. The chain employs TRBV7-8 and TRBJ1-2; D is possibly TRBD1 (6 bases). The V and J ends lost 8 bases and 8 bases respectively, with 18 bases between them. The germline gives CDR1 SGHVS, CDR2 FQNEAQ. The CDR3 is 13 residues long. Here the CDR3 DNA reads TGTGCCAGCGAGGCAAGGCAGGGGAACGGCTACACCTTC. It yields the protein CASEARQGNGYTF.

The J gene is TRBJ2-7, the V gene TRBV19; 9 nucleotides agree with TRBD2. Trimming removed 4 bases from V and 3 bases from J; junction bases left unmatched: 19. From germline, CDR1 is LNHDA and CDR2 SQIVND (reference sequence). The CDR3 spans 19 residues. DNA of the CDR3: TGTGCCAGTAGTACGGGTCGGTTTGGTGGCGGGAGGGCCTACTACGAGCAGTACTTC. Amino acid sequence: CASSTGRFGGGRAYYEQYF.

This clonotype showed up just a few times. The chain carries TRBV20-1 and TRBJ2-4, with 11 bases identical to TRBD1. CDR1 and CDR2 (germline): DFQATT, SNEGSKA (reference sequence). V was pared by 1 base and J by 7 bases, with 9 bases of the junction left unmatched. This CDR3 region has 16 residues. The DNA of the CDR3 is TGCAGTGCTAGAGGAGGACCGGGACAGGGGGTGAACATTCAGTACTTC. It is translated as CSARGGPGQGVNIQYF.

The chain couples TRBV18 to TRBJ1-3; the D gene is possibly TRBD1 (5 bases). The CDR3 runs to 16 residues. V lost 3 bases to trimming and J lost 0 bases, with 12 bases between them. Germline assignment: CDR1 KGHSH and CDR2 LQKENI. The CDR3 here is CASSPVVQASGNTIYF. The CDR3 bases are TGTGCCAGCTCACCGGTGGTACAGGCCTCTGGAAACACCATATATTTT.

This clonotype has more than one count but fewer than ten. The chain uses TRBV6-2 or TRBV6-3 and TRBJ1-2; D may be TRBD1 (6 bases). V lost 6 bases to trimming and J lost 0 bases, with 20 bases between them. Germline values: CDR1 MNHEY, CDR2 SVGEGT. The CDR3 contains 17 residues. CDR3 sequence: CASSSGGWGPANYGYTF. DNA of the CDR3: TGTGCCAGCAGCTCGGGTGGATGGGGGCCCGCTAACTATGGCTACACCTTC.

This clonotype was counted ten times or more. The chain has TRBV7-2 and TRBJ1-2; 7 bases fit TRBD1. V shed 3 bases and J 6 bases; nucleotides not matched to a gene: 10. CDR1 and CDR2 from the germline V gene are SGHTA and FQGNSA. The CDR3 length is 15 residues. The CDR3 spells CASSLGDRLSNGYTF. CDR3 DNA sequence: TGTGCCAGCAGCTTGGGGGACAGACTAAGTAATGGCTACACCTTC. The entire variable domain, with the rest obtained from reference TRBV7-2 and TRBJ1-2, is as follows: GAGVSQSPSNKVTEKGKDVELRCDPISGHTALYWYRQSLGQGLEFLIYFQGNSAPDKSGLPSDRFSAERTGGSVSTLTIQRTQQEDSAVYLCASSLGDRLSNGYTFGSGTRLTVV.

This clonotype appeared a few times. The chain couples TRBV28 to TRBJ2-1, with TRBD2 matching over 12 bases. The V segment lost 6 bases and the J segment 9 bases; nucleotides outside the gene matches: 15. The CDR3 has 17 residues. Germline V CDR1 and CDR2: MDHEN, SYDVKM. CDR3: CASSLVRLAGVSAEQFF. DNA for the CDR3: TGTGCCAGCAGCTTAGTCCGACTAGCGGGAGTTTCGGCTGAGCAGTTCTTC. Combining the CDR3 with reference TRBV28 and TRBJ2-1 gives the whole variable domain DVKVTQSSRYLVKRTGEKVFLECVQDMDHENMFWYRQDPGLGLRLIYFSYDVKMKEKGDIPEGYSVSREKKERFSLILESASTNQTSMYLCASSLVRLAGVSAEQFFGPGTRLTVL.

This clonotype has a count of ten or more. The CDR3: CASSPDRAVGELFF. The DNA for the CDR3 is TGTGCCAGCAGCCCGGACAGGGCGGTCGGGGAGCTGTTTTTT. The V call is TRBV7-2, the J call TRBJ2-2; 8 nucleotides match TRBD1. In germline, CDR1 is SGHTA, CDR2 FQGNSA. V lost 5 bases, J lost 7 bases, and 6 bases stayed unmatched. This CDR3 comprises 14 residues.

The chain combines TRBV7-9 with TRBJ2-7, with D possibly being TRBD1 (6 bases). The CDR3 is made up of 16 amino acids. V lost 1 base to trimming and J lost 4 bases, with 17 bases between them. CDR1 is SEHNR and CDR2 is FQNEAQ in the germline V gene (reference sequence). The CDR3 region is CASSLEGTSRNYEQYF. The CDR3 DNA reads TGTGCCAGCAGCTTAGAGGGGACAAGTCGAAATTACGAGCAGTACTTC.

For the CDR3, the DNA is TGTGCCAGCAGCTTAAGGAGGGGAAGAATCTACGAGCAGTACTTC. Translating gives CASSLRRGRIYEQYF. The chain carries TRBV7-2 and TRBJ2-7; D possibly corresponds to TRBD2 (6 bases). CDR1 and CDR2 from the germline V gene are SGHTA and FQGNSA. CDR3 length equals 15 residues. V was shortened by 2 bases and J by 3 bases, with 14 bases between the two germline ends.

This clonotype occurred many times. The junction departs from the called germline gene at one end, perhaps through a read error. This chain connects TRBV5-1 to TRBJ2-3; D is unclear. The length of the CDR3 is 13 residues. CDR1 and CDR2 from the germline V gene are SGHRS and YFSETQ. Here the CDR3 reads CASSFDSTDTQYF. The CDR3 nucleotides read TGTGCCAGCAGCTTCGATAGCACAGATACGCAGTATTTT.

The chain employs TRBV11-1 and TRBJ2-4; D is unresolved. CDR1 and CDR2 (germline): SGHAT, FQDESV (reference sequence). The CDR3 loop spans 13 amino acids. Trimming cost V 10 bases and J 4 bases, with 14 bases left between them. This CDR3 is CATSADVKNIQYF. The CDR3 nucleotides read TGTGCCACCTCGGCCGACGTAAAAAACATTCAGTACTTC.

The chain combines TRBV7-2 with TRBJ1-5, with D perhaps matching TRBD1 (6 bases). V was pared by 2 bases and J by 5 bases, with 13 bases between. CDR1 and CDR2 (germline): SGHTA, FQGNSA. The CDR3 runs 15 residues. The CDR3 nucleotides read TGTGCCAGCAGCTTAAGGGGGAGGGGGGATCAGCCCCAGCATTTT. This codes for CASSLRGRGDQPQHF.

This clonotype was seen repeatedly, ten times or more. The chain links TRBV29-1 to TRBJ1-4; TRBD1 aligns across 7 bases. The V gene end was trimmed by 4 bases and the J gene end by 7 bases; junction bases not matched to a gene: 9. Germline-derived CDR1 and CDR2 are SQVTM and ANQGSEA. The CDR3 has 14 amino acids. The chain's CDR3 is CSVGDRARGEKLFF. CDR3 DNA: TGCAGCGTTGGCGACAGGGCTAGAGGTGAAAAACTGTTTTTT.

Of note for this clonotype: The junction departs from the called germline gene at one end, perhaps through a read error. V usage is TRBV7-2 and J usage is TRBJ2-7; D might be TRBD2 (5 bases). The CDR3 extends over 15 amino acids. Germline CDR1 reads SGHTA; CDR2 reads FQGNSA. The CDR3 protein is CASSQEGHGGYEQYF. CDR3 in DNA: TGCGCCAGCAGCCAAGAAGGCCATGGAGGCTACGAGCAGTACTTC.

This clonotype was picked up a small number of times. The chain carries TRBV9 and TRBJ2-1; TRBD1 agrees at 8 bases. Losses at the gene ends were 4 bases for V and 0 bases for J; bases not matched to a gene: 6. In germline, CDR1 is SGDLS, CDR2 YYNGEE. The CDR3 consists of 16 residues. The CDR3 bases are TGTGCCAGCAGCACAACAGGGGGAAGCTCCTACAATGAGCAGTTCTTC. It encodes CASSTTGGSSYNEQFF.

As concerns this clonotype: It may be a read error: a sequence one base away is much more abundant. Given the absence of the conserved phenylalanine or tryptophan at the CDR3 end, a read error is likely. The chain uses TRBV2 and TRBJ2-5; possible D gene TRBD1, 5 bases. The CDR3 contains 11 residues. V lost 9 bases to trimming and J lost 2 bases, with 7 bases between them. The germline V gene encodes CDR1 SNHLY and CDR2 FYNNEI. The chain's CDR3 is CARTVQETQYS. The CDR3 nucleotides are TGTGCCAGGACAGTACAAGAGACCCAGTACTCC.